In this sample, the clone carrying this T cell receptor beta chain turned up many times. The data are from a study of T-cell reconstitution after alpha-beta-depleted transplantation in children. Looked up from germline, CDR1 is SGHVS and CDR2 is FQNEAQ. This CDR3 is built from 12 residues. V lost 2 bases and J 9 bases, leaving 11 bases between the germline ends. Unique molecular identifiers were used to barcode this TCRbeta library. TCRdb reprocessed the PCR reads with MiXCR, giving one entry per CDR3 protein. The data hold hundreds of thousands of distinct CDR3 sequences, with 10% to 15% observed a single time.

The sequencing used PBMCs, collected from the stem cell graft. The V and J genes are TRBV7-8 and TRBJ2-7, with D perhaps matching TRBD1 (6 bases). The receptor was derived from a human donor who donated a stem cell graft to a child with Fanconi anemia. The CDR3 sequence is CASSLTGMGQYV. The CDR3 nucleotides are TGTGCCAGCAGCTTAACAGGGATGGGGCAGTACGTC.